Below are 16 T cell receptor beta chains sequenced from a single sample in a study of cytomegalovirus exposure and HLA in healthy donors. The PCR was carried out with 60 Vbeta primers and 13 Jbeta primers. The protocol was immunoSEQ multiplex PCR, while the TCRdb copy is restricted to in-frame clones and leaves out a portion. The data hold roughly 110,000 clones, with roughly 70% observed a single time. The sequenced sample consisted of PBMCs. The receptors originated from a woman in her thirties or forties in good health and CMV-seropositive.

This clone was picked up a small number of times. The CDR3 here is CASSGTGGQETQYF. For the CDR3, the DNA is TGCGCCAGCAGCGGGACAGGGGGGCAAGAGACCCAGTACTTC. The chain links TRBV5-1 to TRBJ2-5; 11 positions match TRBD1. Germline V CDR1 and CDR2: SGHRS, YFSETQ. The CDR3 has 14 amino acids. Trimming at V came to 4 bases and at J to 2 bases, leaving 1 base not matched to a gene.

This clone has just a few counts. The genes are TRBV27 and TRBJ2-1; TRBD1 matches at 7 bases. The germline CDR1 and CDR2 sequences are MNHEY and SMNVEV (reference sequence). Unmatched junction bases numbered 7, after V lost 5 bases and J lost 9 bases. The CDR3 consists of 13 residues. CDR3 region: CASSPDRASEQFF. The CDR3 region has the DNA TGTGCCAGCAGTCCCGACAGGGCGAGTGAGCAGTTCTTC.

For the CDR3, the DNA is TGTGCCAGCAGCTCCCAAGGGAGCACTGAAGCTTTCTTT. Protein: CASSSQGSTEAFF. The chain couples TRBV7-3 to TRBJ1-1, with D unclear. The V and J ends lost 4 bases and 4 bases respectively, with 10 bases between them. The CDR3 covers 13 residues. Germline CDR1 SGHTA, CDR2 FQGTGA.

In its sample, this clone was seen once. The V call is TRBV12-5, the J call TRBJ2-3; D is perhaps TRBD2 (5 bases). The CDR3 contains 12 residues. Trimming took 4 bases from V and 11 from J, leaving 13 bases between them. Germline V gene lookup returns CDR1 LGHNT and CDR2 FRNRAP. The CDR3 nucleotides read TGTGCTAGTGGTTCCGAGGGTTGGAAGCAGTATTTT. Protein sequence: CASGSEGWKQYF.

This sequence joins TRBV19 and TRBJ2-3; 9 nucleotides agree with TRBD2. The CDR3 has 15 amino acids. The V gene's germline CDR1 is LNHDA and CDR2 SQIVND (reference sequence). With V trimmed by 5 bases and J by 10 bases, 13 bases remained unmatched. CDR3 bases: TGTGCCAGTAGTTTGATCGCTAGCGGGGATGATGCGCAGTATTTT. Translated, it gives CASSLIASGDDAQYF.

The gene calls are TRBV11-2 and TRBJ1-6; D ambiguous. This CDR3 has 14 residues. Trimming left V 3 bases short and J 11 bases short, with 14 bases between. Germline V gene lookup returns CDR1 SGHAT and CDR2 FQNNGV. The CDR3 loop reads CASSFGAKVPPLHF. In DNA form, the CDR3 reads TGTGCCAGCAGCTTCGGAGCTAAAGTGCCACCCCTCCACTTT.

The chain links TRBV19 to TRBJ1-1, with D uncertain. V lost 4 bases and J lost 4, with 13 bases in between. CDR3 length: 14 residues. Germline CDR1 is LNHDA and CDR2 is SQIVND (reference sequence). CDR3 sequence: CASSTKILATEAFF. CDR3 DNA: TGTGCCAGTAGTACCAAGATCCTGGCCACTGAAGCTTTCTTT.

This clone was seen only once. The rearrangement joins TRBV28 to TRBJ2-5; 9 bases line up with TRBD2. Trimming removed 4 bases from V and 1 base from J; junction bases left unmatched: 4. CDR3 length: 15 residues. Germline loops: CDR1 MDHEN, CDR2 SYDVKM. The CDR3 spells CASSWSGGPQETQYF. The CDR3 bases are TGTGCCAGCAGTTGGAGCGGGGGGCCCCAAGAGACCCAGTACTTC. Combining the CDR3 with reference TRBV28 and TRBJ2-5 gives the whole variable domain DVKVTQSSRYLVKRTGEKVFLECVQDMDHENMFWYRQDPGLGLRLIYFSYDVKMKEKGDIPEGYSVSREKKERFSLILESASTNQTSMYLCASSWSGGPQETQYFGPGTRLLVL.

The V and J genes are TRBV7-3 and TRBJ2-1, with 14 nucleotides matching TRBD2. CDR3 size: 15 residues. The J segment lost 6 bases and the V segment lost 5 bases, leaving 3 bases of the junction unmatched. Germline CDR1 SGHTA, CDR2 FQGTGA. CDR3 DNA: TGTGCCAGCAGCACCGGGACTAGCGGGGGCAATGAGCAGTTCTTC. The encoded protein is CASSTGTSGGNEQFF.

The rearrangement uses TRBV9 and TRBJ1-4; a possible D gene is TRBD1 (6 bases). Germline V lookup: CDR1 SGDLS, CDR2 YYNGEE. The CDR3 sequence is 16 residues long. Trimming stripped 3 bases from V and 0 bases from J, with 12 bases between. The CDR3 protein is CASSEGGAATNEKLFF. The CDR3 DNA reads TGTGCCAGCAGCGAGGGGGGGGCAGCAACTAATGAAAAACTGTTTTTT.

This clone was detected only a few times. The rearrangement joins TRBV19 to TRBJ2-3; 11 nucleotides match TRBD1. Germline V gives CDR1 LNHDA, CDR2 SQIVND (reference sequence). Trimming cost V 1 base and J 4 bases; bases outside gene matches: 4. The CDR3 runs 16 residues. In DNA, the CDR3 is TGTGCCAGTAGTATAGCATTGGGACAGGGGGCAGATACGCAGTATTTT. It yields the protein CASSIALGQGADTQYF.

The rearrangement links TRBV29-1 to TRBJ2-1, with a tentative D call TRBD2 (6 bases). Trimming shortened V by 8 bases and J by 4 bases, and 15 bases separated the two germline ends. The CDR3 is made up of 13 amino acids. Germline V lookup: CDR1 SQVTM, CDR2 ANQGSEA. The CDR3 DNA reads TGCAGCCTATCGTGGGGGACTTACAATGAGCAGTTCTTC. Protein product: CSLSWGTYNEQFF.

This clone was counted only a few times. V gene TRBV5-5 combines with J gene TRBJ1-5; the match to TRBD1 covers 8 bases. There are 16 residues in the CDR3. Trimming removed 0 bases from V and 5 bases from J; junction bases left unmatched: 7. Looked up from germline, CDR1 is SGHKS and CDR2 is YYEKEE (reference sequence). In DNA, the CDR3 is TGTGCCAGCAGCTTGGATTTACGCAGGGGGCATCAGCCCCAGCATTTT. This gives the protein CASSLDLRRGHQPQHF.

V and J are TRBV30 and TRBJ1-4, with TRBD1 as a possible D gene (5 bases). The CDR3 is 15 amino acids. The V gene lost 1 base and the J gene lost 0 bases, with 9 bases spanning the gap. CDR1 GTSNPN and CDR2 SVGIG come from the germline V gene (reference sequence). The CDR3 DNA reads TGTGCCTGGAGTGGGGGGGTTTCAACTAATGAAAAACTGTTTTTT. It codes for CAWSGGVSTNEKLFF.

The chain couples TRBV6-6 to TRBJ2-4, with D perhaps matching TRBD1 (5 bases). CDR1 is MNHNY, CDR2 SVGAGI, per germline (reference sequence). The CDR3 totals 12 residues. This chain's CDR3 is CAGQGSGNIQYF. The CDR3 DNA reads as TGTGCGGGTCAGGGATCGGGAAACATTCAGTACTTC.

V gene TRBV5-5 combines with J gene TRBJ1-2; unclear D gene. There are 16 residues in the CDR3. The germline V gene has CDR1 SGHKS and CDR2 YYEKEE (reference sequence). Trimming took off 1 base at V and 8 bases at J, with 21 bases between the two ends. CDR3 amino acids: CASSLTGGRGGRGYTF. CDR3 DNA sequence: TGTGCCAGCAGCTTGACGGGAGGACGCGGCGGGCGAGGCTACACCTTC. Full variable domain (missing parts from reference TRBV5-5 and TRBJ1-2): DAGVTQSPTHLIKTRGQQVTLRCSPISGHKSVSWYQQVLGQGPQFIFQYYEKEERGRGNFPDRFSARQFPNYSSELNVNALLLGDSALYLCASSLTGGRGGRGYTFGSGTRLTVV.